This record covers a single T cell receptor beta chain. Its antigen is not identified. Through a sample-barcoded 5' primer and a J-beta primer mix, a second PCR was run for about 6 to 11 cycles. TCRdb processed the 5' RACE reads anew with MiXCR; each CDR3 protein has one entry. The repertoire holds around 1,500,000 distinct CDR3 sequences, with approximately 28% as singletons. The data derive from a study of blood T cells in healthy people across ages. Broader study findings: Samples with more naive T cells showed higher observed beta diversity.

The CDR3 covers 11 residues. V dropped 7 bases and J dropped 8 bases, with 11 bases sitting between them. The gene calls are TRBV12-3 or TRBV12-4 and TRBJ1-1, with a possible D match to TRBD1 (6 bases). The sample was blood. The source is a woman aged 25-40 years in good health. CDR3 sequence (DNA): TGTGCCAGCATTGGGGGCTCGGAAGCTTTCTTT. This codes for CASIGGSEAFF.